This T cell receptor (beta chain) was sequenced during a study of blood T cell repertoires in COVID-19. Study context: COVID-19 samples, acute and convalescent, were from the United States, Italy and Spain. The analysed material was cDNA or gDNA that came from T cells, B-cell-depleted T cells, or PBMCs.

Original analysis: Reference gene primer amplification gave nucleated cell count estimates. Some clones are missing from TCRdb's copy, which holds only in-frame ones; the method was immunoSEQ multiplex PCR. V and J calls and clone size are those listed in that table; D and trimming were worked out from the DNA. The sample carries 15,000 to 20,000 clones, 65% to 85% recorded once. The CDR3 sequence is 15 residues long. The V end was cut by 0 bases, the J end by 4 bases, with 11 bases between. CDR1 and CDR2 (germline): ENHRY, SYGVKD. This chain uses TRBV10-3 with TRBJ2-3; D is perhaps TRBD1 (5 bases). Sequenced material: peripheral blood. The receptor's source is a human donor in a cohort sampled during active COVID-19. In nucleotides, the CDR3 is TGTGCCATCAGTGAGTCGAAGGGGTACGCAGATACGCAGTATTTT. This codes for CAISESKGYADTQYF.